Each of the 18 T cell receptor beta chains below was sequenced from the same sample in a study of blood T cell repertoires in COVID-19. The table came from immunoSEQ multiplex PCR; TCRdb's copy has only in-frame clones and leaves some out. The table shows 150,000 to 200,000 clones, with around 82% occurring only once. The specimen sequenced was peripheral blood. The receptors were gathered from a human donor with acute or convalescent COVID-19. The donor label of this sample is uncertain.

The rearrangement joins TRBV7-2 to TRBJ1-5; 10 bases align to TRBD1. Germline loops: CDR1 SGHTA, CDR2 FQGNSA. V shed 4 bases, J shed 8 bases, and the junction held 2 bases outside the gene matches. The CDR3 length is 13 residues. The DNA of the CDR3 is TGTGCCAGCAGCTGGACAGGGGGGGAGCCCCAGCATTTT. It yields the protein CASSWTGGEPQHF.

The chain carries TRBV5-1 and TRBJ1-2, with D tentatively TRBD1 (6 bases). This CDR3 has 14 residues. Between the trimmed V and J ends, which lost 0 bases and 2 bases, there was a span of 8 bases. Per germline, CDR1 SGHRS and CDR2 YFSETQ. The CDR3: CASSLDGQNYGYTF. The CDR3 DNA reads as TGCGCCAGCAGCTTGGACGGACAGAACTATGGCTACACCTTC.

This clone was counted only a few times. V gene TRBV5-1 combines with J gene TRBJ2-1, with D possibly being TRBD2 (6 bases). The V gene's germline CDR1 is SGHRS and CDR2 YFSETQ. The length of the CDR3 is 13 residues. Trimming removed 7 bases at V and 10 bases at J, with 18 bases between. The CDR3 sequence is CASPPGLSEEQFF. For the CDR3, the DNA is TGCGCCAGCCCCCCCGGACTATCCGAGGAGCAGTTCTTC.

The chain has TRBV7-9 and TRBJ2-7; 9 nucleotides match TRBD2. Germline CDR1 reads SEHNR; CDR2 reads FQNEAQ (reference sequence). V was pared by 2 bases and J by 3 bases, with 2 bases of the junction left unmatched. The CDR3 has 14 amino acids. The CDR3 loop is CASSLTSGYYEQYF. CDR3 coding DNA: TGTGCCAGCAGCTTAACTAGCGGGTACTACGAGCAGTACTTC. The variable domain in full, with the rest retrieved from reference TRBV7-9 and TRBJ2-7, is DTGVSQNPRHKITKRGQNVTFRCDPISEHNRLYWYRQTLGQGPEFLTYFQNEAQLEKSRLLSDRFSAERPKGSFSTLEIQRTEQGDSAMYLCASSLTSGYYEQYFGPGTRLTVT.

CDR3 sequence reads: CASSAGQARTEAFF. CDR3 DNA: TGTGCCAGCAGCGCAGGACAGGCGCGCACTGAAGCTTTCTTT. V is TRBV7-3 and J is TRBJ1-1, with 7 bases lining up with TRBD1. The CDR3 contains 14 residues. CDR1 and CDR2 from the germline V gene are SGHTA and FQGTGA. With 5 bases clipped from V and 4 bases from J, the junction kept 7 bases outside the gene matches.

This clone has more than one count but fewer than ten. The chain uses TRBV12-3 or TRBV12-4 and TRBJ2-6; no reliable D call. The CDR3 runs to 13 residues. With 7 bases removed from V and 3 bases from J, the gap between germline ends came to 7 bases. CDR3 region: CASTTGGANVLTF. As DNA, the CDR3 is TGTGCCAGCACCACCGGTGGGGCCAACGTCCTGACTTTC.

This sequence joins TRBV7-2 and TRBJ2-3; TRBD2 matches at 12 bases. With V trimmed by 2 bases and J by 0 bases, 9 bases remained unmatched. This CDR3 region has 19 residues. Germline V CDR1 and CDR2: SGHTA, FQGNSA. The chain's CDR3 is CASSLKVASGGVSTDTQYF. CDR3 nucleotide sequence: TGTGCCAGCAGCTTAAAGGTGGCTAGCGGGGGGGTTAGCACAGATACGCAGTATTTT.

The CDR3 reads CASSLQSDNSPLHF. CDR3 DNA: TGTGCCAGCAGCTTACAGTCAGATAATTCACCCCTCCACTTT. This chain joins TRBV7-2 and TRBJ1-6; D is uncertain. Germline V gene data show CDR1 as SGHTA and CDR2 as FQGNSA. V was clipped by 2 bases and J by 5 bases, with 7 bases between them. CDR3 length: 14 amino acids.

This clone has only one observation. This chain connects TRBV11-2 to TRBJ2-1; TRBD2 matches 10 bases. Trimming at V came to 5 bases and at J to 6 bases, leaving 13 bases not matched to a gene. Germline CDR1 and CDR2: SGHAT and FQNNGV. This CDR3 comprises 17 residues. The chain's CDR3 is CASSRHSGLAGVNEQFF. The CDR3 DNA reads TGTGCCAGCAGCCGCCACTCGGGTCTAGCGGGAGTCAATGAGCAGTTCTTC.

The CDR3, as DNA: TGTGCCTGGAGTGTGGCTAGCGGGGGGAACACAGATACGCAGTATTTT. Its protein product is CAWSVASGGNTDTQYF. J is TRBJ2-3 and V is TRBV30; 11 bases match TRBD2. J lost 2 bases, V lost 0 bases, and 4 bases had no gene match. This CDR3 has 16 residues. From germline, CDR1 is GTSNPN and CDR2 SVGIG (reference sequence).

CDR3 sequence reads: CASWSTSTEEKLFF. The CDR3, as DNA: TGTGCCAGCTGGAGTACGTCCACCGAGGAAAAACTGTTTTTT. The chain uses TRBV6-5 and TRBJ1-4; D is ambiguous. Germline-derived CDR1 and CDR2 are MNHEY and SVGAGI. The CDR3 spans 14 residues. The V gene lost 8 bases and the J gene lost 8 bases, with 18 bases spanning the gap.

The chain recombines TRBV5-1 with TRBJ1-1, with 8 bases fitting TRBD1. CDR1 and CDR2 from the germline V gene are SGHRS and YFSETQ. V dropped 2 bases and J dropped 5; count of bases not matched to a gene: 5. The CDR3 loop spans 14 amino acids. CDR3 protein: CASSFGQGGTEAFF. The CDR3 nucleotides are TGCGCCAGCAGCTTCGGACAGGGAGGAACTGAAGCTTTCTTT.

V usage is TRBV11-1 and J usage is TRBJ1-2, with D perhaps TRBD1 (5 bases). CDR3 length: 15 amino acids. Germline V gives CDR1 SGHAT, CDR2 FQDESV (reference sequence). Trimming took 1 base from V and 6 from J, leaving 15 bases between them. CDR3 nucleotides: TGTGCCAGCAGCTTAGTACCAGGGCGAGCAAATGGCTACACCTTC. Its protein product is CASSLVPGRANGYTF.

The V and J genes are TRBV7-9 and TRBJ2-7; D unresolved. The ends were cut back, 5 bases at V and 0 bases at J, with 5 bases in the middle. The CDR3 sequence is 12 residues long. Germline values: CDR1 SEHNR, CDR2 FQNEAQ (reference sequence). The CDR3 DNA follows: TGTGCCAGCAGCCCCGTCTCCTACGAGCAGTACTTC. This gives the protein CASSPVSYEQYF.

This sequence joins TRBV5-8 and TRBJ2-1; TRBD2 agrees at 9 bases. This CDR3 spans 17 amino acids. The trim removed 3 bases at V and 10 bases at J, leaving 17 bases unmatched. From germline, CDR1 is SGHTS and CDR2 YDEGEE. The CDR3 protein is CASSSGTSSVIVGEQFF. The DNA for the CDR3 is TGTGCCAGCAGCTCCGGGACTAGCAGTGTTATTGTGGGGGAGCAGTTCTTC.

Written as DNA, the CDR3 is TGTGCCAGCCGGGACAGTTATAATTCACCCCTCCACTTT. Encoded protein: CASRDSYNSPLHF. This sequence joins TRBV19 and TRBJ1-6; 7 nucleotides match TRBD1. There are 13 residues in the CDR3. V shed 9 bases, J shed 4 bases, and the junction held 3 bases outside the gene matches. CDR1 and CDR2 (germline): LNHDA, SQIVND (reference sequence).

The chain uses TRBV18 and TRBJ1-2; a weak D match, TRBD1 (5 bases). V was pared by 5 bases and J by 4 bases, with 14 bases between. The CDR3 loop spans 14 amino acids. Germline CDR1 reads KGHSH; CDR2 reads LQKENI. CDR3 region: CASSVQGTGYGYTF. CDR3 DNA: TGTGCCAGCTCAGTCCAGGGAACTGGCTATGGCTACACCTTC. Full variable domain (missing parts from reference TRBV18 and TRBJ1-2): NAGVMQNPRHLVRRRGQEARLRCSPMKGHSHVYWYRQLPEEGLKFMVYLQKENIIDESGMPKERFSAEFPKEGPSILRIQQVVRGDSAAYFCASSVQGTGYGYTFGSGTRLTVV.

The chain has TRBV5-8 and TRBJ1-2; D gene uncertain. V was clipped by 5 bases and J by 1 base, with 9 bases between them. The CDR3 is 13 amino acids. Germline values: CDR1 SGHTS, CDR2 YDEGEE. DNA for the CDR3: TGTGCCAGCAGGAGCAACTTTAACTATGGCTACACCTTC. It translates to CASRSNFNYGYTF.